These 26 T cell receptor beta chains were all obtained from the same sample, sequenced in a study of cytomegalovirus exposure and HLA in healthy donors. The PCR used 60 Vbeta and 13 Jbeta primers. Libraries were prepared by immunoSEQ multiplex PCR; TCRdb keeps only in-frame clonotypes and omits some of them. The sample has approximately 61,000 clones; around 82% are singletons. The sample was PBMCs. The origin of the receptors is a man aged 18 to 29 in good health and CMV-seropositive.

The CDR3 loop reads CASSLDQNTEAFF. The CDR3 region has the DNA TGTGCCAGCAGCTTAGACCAAAACACTGAAGCTTTCTTT. V and J are TRBV11-2 and TRBJ1-1; D call uncertain. The ends were cut back, 0 bases at V and 2 bases at J, with 4 bases in the middle. The CDR3 length is 13 residues. The V gene's germline CDR1 is SGHAT and CDR2 FQNNGV.

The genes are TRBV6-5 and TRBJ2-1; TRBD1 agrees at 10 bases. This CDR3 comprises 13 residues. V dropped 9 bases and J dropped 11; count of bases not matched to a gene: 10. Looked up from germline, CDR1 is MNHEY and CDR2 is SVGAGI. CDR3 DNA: TGTGCCAGTTTTGAGGACAGGGGGAATAAGCAGTTCTTC. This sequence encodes CASFEDRGNKQFF.

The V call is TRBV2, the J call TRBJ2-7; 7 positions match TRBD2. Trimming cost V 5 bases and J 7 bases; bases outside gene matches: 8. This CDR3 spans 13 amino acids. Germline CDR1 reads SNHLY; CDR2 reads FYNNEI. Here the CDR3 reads CASSPKWGGEQYF. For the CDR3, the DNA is TGTGCCAGCAGTCCCAAGTGGGGGGGGGAGCAGTACTTC.

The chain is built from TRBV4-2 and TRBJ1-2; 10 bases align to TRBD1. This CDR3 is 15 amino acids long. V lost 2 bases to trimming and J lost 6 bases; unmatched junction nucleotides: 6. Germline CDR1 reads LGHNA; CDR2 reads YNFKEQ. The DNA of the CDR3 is TGTGCCAGCAGCCAAAGACAGGGGGCTGTTGATGGCTACACCTTC. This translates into CASSQRQGAVDGYTF.

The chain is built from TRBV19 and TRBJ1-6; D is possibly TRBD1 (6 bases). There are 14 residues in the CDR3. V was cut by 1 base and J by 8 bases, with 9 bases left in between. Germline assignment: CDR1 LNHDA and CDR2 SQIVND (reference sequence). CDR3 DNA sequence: TGTGCCAGTAGTATAGTTTGGACAGATTCACCCCTCCACTTT. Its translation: CASSIVWTDSPLHF.

The CDR3 loop reads CAWSDRDNLYGYTF. In DNA, the CDR3 is TGTGCCTGGAGTGACCGGGACAACCTCTATGGCTACACCTTC. The chain joins TRBV30 to TRBJ1-2, with D perhaps matching TRBD1 (6 bases). V was trimmed by 1 base and J by 4 bases, leaving 13 bases between them. The CDR3 totals 14 residues. Germline V gene lookup returns CDR1 GTSNPN and CDR2 SVGIG (reference sequence). Supplemented by reference TRBV30 and TRBJ1-2, the full variable domain reads SQTIHQWPATLVQPVGSPLSLECTVEGTSNPNLYWYRQAAGRGLQLLFYSVGIGQISSEVPQNLSASRPQDRQFILSSKKLLLSDSGFYLCAWSDRDNLYGYTFGSGTRLTVV.

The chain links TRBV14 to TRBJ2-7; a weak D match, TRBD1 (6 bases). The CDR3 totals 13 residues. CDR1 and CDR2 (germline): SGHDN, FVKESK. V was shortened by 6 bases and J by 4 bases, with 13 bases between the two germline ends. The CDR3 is CASRLTGTYEQYF. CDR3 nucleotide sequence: TGTGCCAGCAGGCTTACAGGGACGTACGAGCAGTACTTC.

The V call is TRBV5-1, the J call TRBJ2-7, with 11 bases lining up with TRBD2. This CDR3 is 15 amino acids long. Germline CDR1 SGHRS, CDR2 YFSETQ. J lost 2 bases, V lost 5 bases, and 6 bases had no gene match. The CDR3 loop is CASRAGTSGTYEQYF. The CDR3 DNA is TGCGCCAGCAGGGCCGGGACTAGCGGCACCTACGAGCAGTACTTC.

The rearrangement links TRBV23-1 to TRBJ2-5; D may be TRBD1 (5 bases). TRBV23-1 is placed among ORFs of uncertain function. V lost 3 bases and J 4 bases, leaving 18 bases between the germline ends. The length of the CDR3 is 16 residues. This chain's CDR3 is CASSQVPEWGVETQYF. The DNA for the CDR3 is TGCGCCAGCAGTCAGGTCCCAGAATGGGGCGTAGAGACCCAGTACTTC.

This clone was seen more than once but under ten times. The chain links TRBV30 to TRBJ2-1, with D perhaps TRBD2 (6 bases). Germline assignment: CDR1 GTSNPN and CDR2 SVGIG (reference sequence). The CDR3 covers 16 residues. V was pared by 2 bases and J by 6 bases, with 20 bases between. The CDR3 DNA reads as TGTGCCTGGAGTCGAGTAGGGACTCATGAATCCAATGAGCAGTTCTTC. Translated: CAWSRVGTHESNEQFF.

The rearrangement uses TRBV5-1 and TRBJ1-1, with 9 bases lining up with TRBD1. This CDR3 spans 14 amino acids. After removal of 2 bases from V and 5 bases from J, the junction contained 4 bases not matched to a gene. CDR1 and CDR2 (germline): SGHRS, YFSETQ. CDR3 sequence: CASSLVDRGTEAFF. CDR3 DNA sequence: TGCGCCAGCAGCTTAGTAGACAGGGGGACTGAAGCTTTCTTT.

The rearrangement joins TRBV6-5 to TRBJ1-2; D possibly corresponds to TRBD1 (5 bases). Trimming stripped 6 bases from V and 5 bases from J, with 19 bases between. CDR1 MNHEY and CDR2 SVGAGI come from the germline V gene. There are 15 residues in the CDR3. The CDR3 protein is CASSPTTDFSYGYTF. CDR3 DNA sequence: TGTGCCAGCAGCCCCACGACAGACTTTTCGTATGGCTACACCTTC.

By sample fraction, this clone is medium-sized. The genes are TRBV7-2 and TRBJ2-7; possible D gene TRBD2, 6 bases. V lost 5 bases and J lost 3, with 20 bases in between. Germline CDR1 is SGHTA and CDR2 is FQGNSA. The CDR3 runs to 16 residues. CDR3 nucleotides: TGTGCCAGCAGCCCCCGGGGACGCCGGGGAGGCTACGAGCAGTACTTC. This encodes CASSPRGRRGGYEQYF.

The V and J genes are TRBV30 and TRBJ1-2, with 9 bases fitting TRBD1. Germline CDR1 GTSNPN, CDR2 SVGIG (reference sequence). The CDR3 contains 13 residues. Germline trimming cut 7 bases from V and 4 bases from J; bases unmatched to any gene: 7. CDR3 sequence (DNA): TGTGCCTACGGACAGGGGTTCTCCTATGGCTACACCTTC. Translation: CAYGQGFSYGYTF. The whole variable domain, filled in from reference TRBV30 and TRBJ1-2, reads SQTIHQWPATLVQPVGSPLSLECTVEGTSNPNLYWYRQAAGRGLQLLFYSVGIGQISSEVPQNLSASRPQDRQFILSSKKLLLSDSGFYLCAYGQGFSYGYTFGSGTRLTVV.

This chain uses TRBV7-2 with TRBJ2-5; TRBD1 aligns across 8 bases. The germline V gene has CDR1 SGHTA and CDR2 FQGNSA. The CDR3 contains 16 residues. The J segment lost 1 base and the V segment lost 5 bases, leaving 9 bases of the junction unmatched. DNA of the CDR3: TGTGCCAGCAGCCCTCACCACAGGGGGAGCCAAGAGACCCAGTACTTC. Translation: CASSPHHRGSQETQYF.

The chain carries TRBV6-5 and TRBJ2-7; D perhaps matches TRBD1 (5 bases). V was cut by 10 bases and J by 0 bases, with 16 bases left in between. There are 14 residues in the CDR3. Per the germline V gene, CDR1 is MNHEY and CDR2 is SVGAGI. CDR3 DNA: TGTGCCACCCGTAGGGGCAAGAACTCCTACGAGCAGTACTTC. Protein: CATRRGKNSYEQYF.

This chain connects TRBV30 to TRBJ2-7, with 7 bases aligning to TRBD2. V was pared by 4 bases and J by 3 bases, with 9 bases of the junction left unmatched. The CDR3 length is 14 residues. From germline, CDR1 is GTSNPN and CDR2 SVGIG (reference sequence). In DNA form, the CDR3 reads TGTGCCTGGACCCCGGGGGGTCTCCTCTACGAGCAGTACTTC. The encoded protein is CAWTPGGLLYEQYF.

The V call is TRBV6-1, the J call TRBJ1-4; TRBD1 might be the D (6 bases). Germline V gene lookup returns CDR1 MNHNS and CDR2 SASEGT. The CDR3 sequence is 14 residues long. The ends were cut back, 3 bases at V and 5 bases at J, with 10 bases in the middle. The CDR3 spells CASSEDSENEKLFF. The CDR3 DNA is TGTGCCAGCAGTGAGGACAGCGAAAATGAAAAACTGTTTTTT.

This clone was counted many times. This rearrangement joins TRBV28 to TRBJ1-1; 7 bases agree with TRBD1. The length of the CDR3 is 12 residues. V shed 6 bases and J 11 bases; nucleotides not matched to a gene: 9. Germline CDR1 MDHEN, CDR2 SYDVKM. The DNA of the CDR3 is TGTGCCAGCAGGCTTTTCACAGGGGAGGCTTTCTTT. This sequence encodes CASRLFTGEAFF. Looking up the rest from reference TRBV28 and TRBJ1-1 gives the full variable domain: DVKVTQSSRYLVKRTGEKVFLECVQDMDHENMFWYRQDPGLGLRLIYFSYDVKMKEKGDIPEGYSVSREKKERFSLILESASTNQTSMYLCASRLFTGEAFFGQGTRLTVV.

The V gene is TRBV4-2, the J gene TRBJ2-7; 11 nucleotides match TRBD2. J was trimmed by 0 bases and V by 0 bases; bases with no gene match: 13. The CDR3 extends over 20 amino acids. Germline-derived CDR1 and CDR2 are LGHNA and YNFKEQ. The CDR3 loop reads CASSQEWALAGGSSSYEQYF. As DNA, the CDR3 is TGTGCCAGCAGCCAAGAATGGGCGCTAGCGGGAGGATCTAGCTCCTACGAGCAGTACTTC.

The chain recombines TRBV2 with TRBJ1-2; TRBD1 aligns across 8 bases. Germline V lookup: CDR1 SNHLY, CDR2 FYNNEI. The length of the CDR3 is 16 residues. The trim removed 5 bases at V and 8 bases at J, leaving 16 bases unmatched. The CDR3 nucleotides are TGTGCCAGCAGTCAGCAGGGGGCGGAAGAGAGACGGGGCTACACCTTC. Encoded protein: CASSQQGAEERRGYTF.

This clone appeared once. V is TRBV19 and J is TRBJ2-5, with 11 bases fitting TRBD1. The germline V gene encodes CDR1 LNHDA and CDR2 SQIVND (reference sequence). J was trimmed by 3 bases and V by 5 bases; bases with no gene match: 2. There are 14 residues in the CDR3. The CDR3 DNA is TGTGCCAGTAGTTCGGGACAGGGGGAAGAGACCCAGTACTTC. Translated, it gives CASSSGQGEETQYF.

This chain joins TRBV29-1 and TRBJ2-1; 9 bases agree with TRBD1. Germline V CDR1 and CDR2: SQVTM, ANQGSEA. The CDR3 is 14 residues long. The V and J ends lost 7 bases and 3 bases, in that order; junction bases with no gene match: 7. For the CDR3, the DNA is TGCAGCGGGGACAGGGTGGGATTCTACAATGAGCAGTTCTTC. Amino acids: CSGDRVGFYNEQFF.

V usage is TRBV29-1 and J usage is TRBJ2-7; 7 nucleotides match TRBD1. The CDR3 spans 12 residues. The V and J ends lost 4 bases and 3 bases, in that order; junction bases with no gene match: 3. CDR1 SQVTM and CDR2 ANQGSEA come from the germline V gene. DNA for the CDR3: TGCAGCGTTGGGTCAGGGGGCTACGAGCAGTACTTC. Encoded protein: CSVGSGGYEQYF.

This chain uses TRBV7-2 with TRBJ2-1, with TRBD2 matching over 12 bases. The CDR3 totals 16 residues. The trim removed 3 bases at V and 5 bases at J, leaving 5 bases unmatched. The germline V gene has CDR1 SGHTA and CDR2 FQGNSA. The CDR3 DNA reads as TGTGCCAGCAGCTTGACTAGCGGGGGTTATAACAATGAGCAGTTCTTC. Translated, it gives CASSLTSGGYNNEQFF.

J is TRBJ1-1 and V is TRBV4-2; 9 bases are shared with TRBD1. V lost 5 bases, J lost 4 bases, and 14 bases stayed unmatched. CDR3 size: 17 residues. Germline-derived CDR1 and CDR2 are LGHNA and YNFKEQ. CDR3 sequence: CASSSTSTEDRGTEAFF. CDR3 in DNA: TGTGCCAGCAGCAGCACTTCAACGGAGGACAGGGGCACTGAAGCTTTCTTT.